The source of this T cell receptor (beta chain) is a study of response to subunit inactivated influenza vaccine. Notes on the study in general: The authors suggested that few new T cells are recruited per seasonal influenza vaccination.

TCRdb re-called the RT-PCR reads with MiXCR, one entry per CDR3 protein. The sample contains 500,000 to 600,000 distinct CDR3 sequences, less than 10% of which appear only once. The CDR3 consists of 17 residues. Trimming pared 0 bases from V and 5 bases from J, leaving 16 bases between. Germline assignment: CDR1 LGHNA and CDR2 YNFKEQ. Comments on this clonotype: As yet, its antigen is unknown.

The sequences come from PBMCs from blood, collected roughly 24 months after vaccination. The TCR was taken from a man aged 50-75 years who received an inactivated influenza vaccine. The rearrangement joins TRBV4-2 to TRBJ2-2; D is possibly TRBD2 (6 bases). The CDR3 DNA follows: TGTGCCAGCAGCCAAGATTATCCGGGACTTCTAACCGGGGAGCTGTTTTTT. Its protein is CASSQDYPGLLTGELFF.